This TCR beta chain is drawn from a study of blood T cells in healthy people across ages. Study-level points and caveats: The donors' CMV status was not determined, possibly confounding changes in expanded clonotypes.

About this clonotype itself: Its specificity is not known.

The authors ran a second PCR of about 6 to 12 cycles using a sample-barcoded 5' primer and a J-beta primer mix. Unique molecular identifiers of 12 random nucleotides labeled each cDNA. Any given sample supplied a minimum of 3 million CDR3-containing paired-end reads. One entry per CDR3 protein, called by TCRdb with MiXCR from the 5' RACE reads. The data contain approximately 1,700,000 distinct CDR3 sequences, about two fifths of them singletons. CDR1 and CDR2 from the germline V gene are MNHEY and SMNVEV (reference sequence). This CDR3 has 17 amino acids. V was clipped by 1 base and J by 0 bases; unmatched bases: 8. Drawn from each donor were ten milliliters of peripheral blood.

The sequencing sample was made of blood. The source is a human donor in good health. The rearrangement uses TRBV27 and TRBJ1-2, with TRBD1 identical over 7 bases. The chain's CDR3 is CASSLFYRDRSNYGYTF. The CDR3 DNA reads TGTGCCAGCAGTTTATTCTACCGGGACAGATCTAACTATGGCTACACCTTC.